Each of the 32 T cell receptor beta chains below was sequenced from the same sample in a study of T cells after yellow fever vaccination. MiXCR, applied by TCRdb to the 5' RACE reads, yields one record per CDR3 protein. Among around 530,000 distinct CDR3 sequences listed, around 17% were seen once. Sequences were derived from PBMCs, sampled 5 days after the first yellow fever vaccination. All receptors derive from a man younger than 35 who received the YFV17D yellow fever vaccine.

This clonotype was observed a handful of times. The genes are TRBV12-3 or TRBV12-4 and TRBJ1-6, with D possibly being TRBD1 (5 bases). Trimming took 3 bases from V and 7 from J, leaving 13 bases between them. The CDR3 runs 15 residues. The CDR3 loop is CASSFLARENSPLHF. As DNA, the CDR3 is TGTGCCAGCAGTTTCTTGGCCAGGGAGAATTCACCCCTCCACTTT.

This chain uses TRBV27 with TRBJ2-3, with 9 nucleotides matching TRBD2. The CDR3 spans 18 residues. J was trimmed by 1 base and V by 3 bases; bases with no gene match: 11. Germline values: CDR1 MNHEY, CDR2 SMNVEV (reference sequence). The CDR3 coding sequence is TGTGCCAGCAGTTTTCTTTGGATAGCGGGGGATCGCACAGATACGCAGTATTTT. Translated: CASSFLWIAGDRTDTQYF.

The V call is TRBV15, the J call TRBJ2-5, with TRBD1 matching over 10 bases. This CDR3 region has 16 residues. Germline CDR1 LNHNV, CDR2 YYDKDF (reference sequence). Trimming removed 2 bases from V and 2 bases from J; junction bases left unmatched: 5. The CDR3: CATSRLLGQGQETQYF. CDR3 sequence (DNA): TGTGCCACCAGCAGACTCCTGGGACAGGGGCAAGAGACCCAGTACTTC.

The sample holds a few counts of this clonotype. This rearrangement joins TRBV10-3 to TRBJ1-4; no clear D gene. V lost 3 bases, J lost 4 bases, and 9 bases lay in between. The CDR3 sequence is 14 residues long. Per the germline V gene, CDR1 is ENHRY and CDR2 is SYGVKD. The CDR3: CAISEGTLNEKLFF. CDR3 DNA: TGTGCCATCAGTGAAGGCACCCTTAATGAAAAACTGTTTTTT.

V gene TRBV5-1 combines with J gene TRBJ2-2, with 9 positions matching TRBD1. Germline V gene lookup returns CDR1 SGHRS and CDR2 YFSETQ. The length of the CDR3 is 14 residues. The J segment lost 8 bases and the V segment lost 3 bases, leaving 5 bases of the junction unmatched. CDR3 in amino acids: CASSYGQGSGELFF. The CDR3 DNA sequence: TGCGCCAGCAGCTATGGACAGGGGTCGGGGGAGCTGTTTTTT.

This clonotype was seen a handful of times. The rearrangement uses TRBV12-3 or TRBV12-4 and TRBJ1-2; D unresolved. The CDR3 runs to 13 residues. Trimming left V 4 bases short and J 8 bases short, with 14 bases between. CDR3 sequence: CASSWVQSGGYTF. DNA of the CDR3: TGTGCCAGCAGTTGGGTCCAAAGCGGAGGCTACACCTTC.

About this clonotype itself: The junction differs from germline at one of its ends, possibly a read error. The chain employs TRBV20-1 and TRBJ2-7, with a possible D match to TRBD2 (5 bases). This CDR3 is built from 12 residues. Germline V gives CDR1 DFQATT, CDR2 SNEGSKA (reference sequence). DNA of the CDR3: TGCGGTGCGCAGCGGAACACCTACGAGCAGTACTTC. As protein: CGAQRNTYEQYF.

The chain recombines TRBV20-1 with TRBJ1-1; no clear D gene. The ends were cut back, 2 bases at V and 1 base at J, with 11 bases in the middle. There are 14 residues in the CDR3. In germline, CDR1 is DFQATT, CDR2 SNEGSKA (reference sequence). CDR3 sequence: CSARRDPANTEAFF. The CDR3 region has the DNA TGCAGTGCTAGAAGGGATCCAGCGAACACTGAAGCTTTCTTT.

The CDR3 spells CAIQQTSGAGETQYF. CDR3 nucleotide sequence: TGCGCCATCCAGCAGACTAGCGGGGCCGGGGAGACCCAGTACTTC. The chain combines TRBV10-2 with TRBJ2-5; 11 nucleotides agree with TRBD2. CDR3 size: 15 residues. Germline V gene lookup returns CDR1 WSHSY and CDR2 SAAADI. Trimming removed 10 bases from V and 5 bases from J; junction bases left unmatched: 12.

Here the CDR3 DNA reads TGCGCCAGCAGCTTTGAGGCATTATCGGGGGCCAACGTCCTGACTTTC. Residues: CASSFEALSGANVLTF. This rearrangement joins TRBV5-1 to TRBJ2-6; D unclear. The CDR3 is 16 residues long. CDR1 SGHRS and CDR2 YFSETQ come from the germline V gene. Deletions cut 2 bases from V and 4 bases from J, with 13 bases between.

This clonotype appeared many times. This chain uses TRBV7-2 with TRBJ2-2; tentative D call: TRBD2 (6 bases). V was shortened by 8 bases and J by 7 bases, with 17 bases between the two germline ends. Per germline, CDR1 SGHTA and CDR2 FQGNSA. The CDR3 totals 14 residues. The CDR3 sequence is CASGGNAGGGELFF. CDR3 nucleotides: TGTGCCAGCGGCGGGAACGCCGGGGGCGGGGAGCTGTTTTTT.

This clonotype was observed a few times. V gene TRBV6-2 or TRBV6-3 combines with J gene TRBJ2-5; 8 bases are shared with TRBD2. Trimming cost V 3 bases and J 4 bases; bases outside gene matches: 4. Germline CDR1 and CDR2: MNHEY and SVGEGT. The CDR3 runs to 14 residues. The CDR3 is CASSYFGGGETQYF. In DNA, the CDR3 is TGTGCCAGCAGTTATTTCGGGGGGGGAGAGACCCAGTACTTC.

This clonotype was recorded only once. An end of the junction differs from the germline gene, which may be a read error. The chain links TRBV2 to TRBJ1-2; D is possibly TRBD1 (6 bases). The germline gives CDR1 SNHLY, CDR2 FYNNEI. The CDR3 length is 14 residues. CDR3 sequence (DNA): TGTGCCAGCAGAGAAGACAGGCCACGTTTCGGCTACACCTTC. It is translated as CASREDRPRFGYTF.

The sample holds many counts of this clonotype. The rearrangement joins TRBV12-3 or TRBV12-4 to TRBJ2-5; D not certain. The CDR3 covers 15 residues. Trimming stripped 6 bases from V and 2 bases from J, with 16 bases between. The CDR3 bases are TGTGCCAGCAGCAACTGGGGTGGTTGGCAAGAGACCCAGTACTTC. Residues: CASSNWGGWQETQYF.

This clonotype came up a few times. The chain couples TRBV20-1 to TRBJ2-2, with TRBD2 matching over 12 bases. J was trimmed by 3 bases and V by 3 bases; bases with no gene match: 5. From germline, CDR1 is DFQATT and CDR2 SNEGSKA (reference sequence). CDR3 length: 16 amino acids. The CDR3 sequence is CSARMASGGDTGELFF. CDR3 bases: TGCAGTGCTAGGATGGCTAGCGGGGGGGACACCGGGGAGCTGTTTTTT.

V usage is TRBV20-1 and J usage is TRBJ1-2; D is uncertain. The CDR3 sequence is 12 residues long. Trimming cost V 1 base and J 1 base, with 4 bases left between them. CDR1 DFQATT and CDR2 SNEGSKA come from the germline V gene (reference sequence). The CDR3 reads CSARGVNYGYTF. Written as DNA, the CDR3 is TGCAGTGCTAGAGGGGTTAACTATGGCTACACCTTC.

The J gene is TRBJ2-7, the V gene TRBV20-1; possible D gene TRBD1, 5 bases. Per germline, CDR1 DFQATT and CDR2 SNEGSKA (reference sequence). This CDR3 is 13 amino acids long. The germline V and J ends were trimmed by 6 bases and 3 bases, with 15 bases remaining between them. CDR3 nucleotides: TGCAGTGCGTACTCAGGCAGGGACTACGAGCAGTACGTC. Encoded protein: CSAYSGRDYEQYV.

This clonotype came up a few times. The rearrangement uses TRBV6-5 and TRBJ2-7, with D perhaps matching TRBD2 (5 bases). The germline V and J ends were trimmed by 4 bases and 2 bases, with 12 bases remaining between them. The germline V gene has CDR1 MNHEY and CDR2 SVGAGI. This CDR3 contains 14 residues. The CDR3, as DNA: TGTGCCAGCAGTTGGCGAGAGGGAGCCTACGAGCAGTACTTC. Amino acid sequence: CASSWREGAYEQYF.

The rearrangement uses TRBV5-1 and TRBJ1-1, with 9 bases that match TRBD1. Trimming removed 9 bases from V and 1 base from J; junction bases left unmatched: 7. The germline CDR1 and CDR2 sequences are SGHRS and YFSETQ. The CDR3 is 14 residues long. The CDR3, as DNA: TGCGCCACCAAAGAGGGACAGGGGAACACTGAAGCTTTCTTT. It encodes CATKEGQGNTEAFF.

This clonotype was seen more than once but under ten times. The chain has TRBV5-1 and TRBJ2-6, with 7 nucleotides matching TRBD1. The CDR3 spans 18 residues. J gave up 2 bases and V 5 bases, and 13 bases lay outside the gene matches. Looked up from germline, CDR1 is SGHRS and CDR2 is YFSETQ. The CDR3 DNA reads as TGCGCCAGCAGGAGGCAAGGGGGCTCGTATACTGGGGCCAACGTCCTGACTTTC. Protein product: CASRRQGGSYTGANVLTF.

This clonotype occurred a few times. The gene calls are TRBV29-1 and TRBJ2-3; TRBD2 is a possible D gene (5 bases). Between the trimmed V and J ends, which lost 3 bases and 2 bases, there was a span of 12 bases. Germline loops: CDR1 SQVTM, CDR2 ANQGSEA. This CDR3 spans 14 amino acids. CDR3 DNA: TGCAGCGTTGAGAGCGAGGGCTCCACAGATACGCAGTATTTT. Amino acids: CSVESEGSTDTQYF.

This clonotype was found a few times. This chain connects TRBV19 to TRBJ2-2; possibly TRBD1 for D (6 bases). V dropped 8 bases and J dropped 6 bases, with 16 bases sitting between them. Looked up from germline, CDR1 is LNHDA and CDR2 is SQIVND (reference sequence). This CDR3 region has 14 residues. As DNA, the CDR3 is TGTGCCAGTCGTTTTCGACCAGGGGCCGGGGAGCTGTTTTTT. This translates into CASRFRPGAGELFF. Full variable domain (rest looked up from reference TRBV19 and TRBJ2-2): DGGITQSPKYLFRKEGQNVTLSCEQNLNHDAMYWYRQDPGQGLRLIYYSQIVNDFQKGDIAEGYSVSREKKESFPLTVTSAQKNPTAFYLCASRFRPGAGELFFGEGSRLTVL.

The chain has TRBV5-1 and TRBJ1-6; D gene unclear. V was clipped by 2 bases and J by 3 bases, with 12 bases between them. CDR1 is SGHRS, CDR2 YFSETQ, per germline. CDR3 size: 16 residues. Written as DNA, the CDR3 is TGCGCCAGCAGCTTAGGAAGTCTCCTCTATAATTCACCCCTCCACTTT. This codes for CASSLGSLLYNSPLHF.

This chain links TRBV28 with TRBJ2-3; D unclear. Trimming shortened V by 3 bases and J by 2 bases, and 9 bases separated the two germline ends. CDR3 length: 14 amino acids. CDR1 MDHEN and CDR2 SYDVKM come from the germline V gene. CDR3: CASSFRLPTDTQYF. Written as DNA, the CDR3 is TGTGCCAGCAGTTTCCGGCTCCCCACAGATACGCAGTATTTT.

This clonotype showed up just a few times. The J gene is TRBJ2-3, the V gene TRBV7-9, with 8 bases fitting TRBD1. Germline V gene sequence: CDR1 SEHNR, CDR2 FQNEAQ (reference sequence). After removal of 0 bases from V and 4 bases from J, the junction contained 9 bases not matched to a gene. This CDR3 is 17 amino acids long. The CDR3 DNA reads as TGTGCCAGCAGCTTAGCGAAGACAGGGGTCGGTGCAGATACGCAGTATTTT. Its translation: CASSLAKTGVGADTQYF.

The chain recombines TRBV25-1 with TRBJ2-5, with D hard to call. This CDR3 has 12 residues. CDR1 is MGHDK and CDR2 is SYGVNS in the germline V gene. Trimming removed 6 bases at V and 1 base at J, with 6 bases between. In nucleotides, the CDR3 is TGTGCCAGCAGGGCAAGCCAAGAGACCCAGTACTTC. It encodes CASRASQETQYF.

The chain has TRBV4-3 and TRBJ2-5; D could derive from TRBD1 or TRBD2 (6 bases each). Deletions cut 2 bases from V and 4 bases from J, with 17 bases between. The CDR3 length is 16 residues. Per germline, CDR1 LGHNA and CDR2 YSLEER. The chain's CDR3 is CASSQNKGGPGETQYF. Here the CDR3 DNA reads TGCGCCAGCAGCCAAAATAAGGGGGGACCCGGAGAGACCCAGTACTTC.

The chain carries TRBV5-6 and TRBJ2-1; D unresolved. Trimming pared 2 bases from V and 5 bases from J, leaving 11 bases between. Per germline, CDR1 SGHDT and CDR2 YYEEEE. The CDR3 consists of 14 residues. For the CDR3, the DNA is TGTGCCAGCAGCTTAGTGACAACTGACAATGAGCAGTTCTTC. Protein product: CASSLVTTDNEQFF. Variable domain in full (rest from reference TRBV5-6 and TRBJ2-1): DAGVTQSPTHLIKTRGQQVTLRCSPKSGHDTVSWYQQALGQGPQFIFQYYEEEERQRGNFPDRFSGHQFPNYSSELNVNALLLGDSALYLCASSLVTTDNEQFFGPGTRLTVL.

The chain joins TRBV5-1 to TRBJ2-5, with D unclear. V dropped 0 bases and J dropped 4 bases, with 10 bases sitting between them. The CDR3 consists of 14 residues. Germline CDR1 SGHRS, CDR2 YFSETQ. The CDR3 sequence: CASSLVVATETQYF. In nucleotides, the CDR3 is TGCGCCAGCAGCTTGGTAGTAGCTACAGAGACCCAGTACTTC.

In its sample, this clonotype was seen a few times. J is TRBJ1-1 and V is TRBV10-3, with D maybe TRBD1 (5 bases). V lost 1 base, J lost 3 bases, and 9 bases lay in between. Germline V gene data show CDR1 as ENHRY and CDR2 as SYGVKD. The CDR3 is made up of 14 amino acids. Here the CDR3 DNA reads TGTGCCATCAGTGAGTATGAGGGGTACACTGAAGCTTTCTTT. Its protein product is CAISEYEGYTEAFF.

This clonotype was counted between two and nine times. The chain carries TRBV7-8 and TRBJ2-2; D unclear. V lost 2 bases and J 4 bases, leaving 8 bases between the germline ends. The CDR3 contains 14 residues. Germline V gene sequence: CDR1 SGHVS, CDR2 FQNEAQ. The CDR3 sequence is CASSLRASTGELFF. CDR3 DNA sequence: TGTGCCAGCAGCTTAAGGGCGTCCACCGGGGAGCTGTTTTTT.

The rearrangement links TRBV20-1 to TRBJ1-2; possibly TRBD1 for D (6 bases). Germline assignment: CDR1 DFQATT and CDR2 SNEGSKA (reference sequence). Trimming shortened V by 6 bases and J by 5 bases, and 16 bases separated the two germline ends. The CDR3 is made up of 13 amino acids. As DNA, the CDR3 is TGCAGTGCAGGGGGAGGGAGGACTTATGGCTACACCTTC. It yields the protein CSAGGGRTYGYTF.